Shown below are 19 T cell receptor beta chains from a single sample sequenced in a study of blood T cell repertoires in COVID-19. The data were produced by immunoSEQ multiplex PCR, yet TCRdb's version contains in-frame clones alone and is incomplete. Of some 200,000 clones listed, about nine tenths are singletons. Sequencing was carried out using peripheral blood. The receptors come from an older man with acute or convalescent COVID-19.

This chain uses TRBV29-1 with TRBJ2-7; 11 bases fit TRBD1. J lost 3 bases, V lost 5 bases, and 6 bases had no gene match. The germline V gene has CDR1 SQVTM and CDR2 ANQGSEA. The CDR3 sequence is 14 residues long. DNA of the CDR3: TGCAGCGTTCAAGGACAGGGGGCAATCTACGAGCAGTACTTC. It specifies CSVQGQGAIYEQYF.

This chain uses TRBV4-2 with TRBJ2-1, with a tentative D call TRBD2 (6 bases). V lost 1 base and J 9 bases, leaving 22 bases between the germline ends. The CDR3 covers 17 residues. The germline V gene has CDR1 LGHNA and CDR2 YNFKEQ. CDR3 sequence reads: CASSQVEEASEVGEQFF. In DNA form, the CDR3 reads TGTGCCAGCAGCCAAGTAGAAGAGGCTAGCGAGGTGGGTGAGCAGTTCTTC.

The genes are TRBV7-2 and TRBJ2-1; TRBD1 might be the D (6 bases). The CDR3 has 17 amino acids. Looked up from germline, CDR1 is SGHTA and CDR2 is FQGNSA. V gave up 1 base and J gave up 6 bases, with 19 bases separating them. CDR3 bases: TGTGCCAGCAGCTTAGTTGGCGGCTACAGGGTTGGCAATGAGCAGTTCTTC. Residues: CASSLVGGYRVGNEQFF.

Only a few counts were recorded for this clone. The gene calls are TRBV18 and TRBJ2-7, with D tentatively TRBD1 (6 bases). The CDR3 is 15 residues long. Germline V CDR1 and CDR2: KGHSH, LQKENI. Trimming cost V 2 bases and J 3 bases, with 14 bases left between them. CDR3 protein: CASSPGAGADYEQYF. The CDR3 DNA is TGTGCCAGCTCACCAGGGGCAGGGGCCGACTACGAGCAGTACTTC.

This chain connects TRBV9 to TRBJ2-2; 10 nucleotides match TRBD2. The CDR3 has 16 amino acids. V gave up 0 bases and J gave up 6 bases; unmatched junction bases: 5. CDR1 is SGDLS, CDR2 YYNGEE, per germline. The CDR3 DNA follows: TGTGCCAGCAGCGTAGTGTCCGGACTAGCGGCCGGGGAGCTGTTTTTT. Its protein product is CASSVVSGLAAGELFF.

The chain uses TRBV6-1 and TRBJ2-7, with D possibly TRBD2 on 5 matching bases. Between the trimmed V and J ends, which lost 3 bases and 0 bases, there was a span of 12 bases. The germline V gene encodes CDR1 MNHNS and CDR2 SASEGT. The CDR3 covers 15 residues. In DNA form, the CDR3 reads TGTGCCAGCAGTGATTCCGGGAATCCCTCCTACGAGCAGTACGTC. Residues: CASSDSGNPSYEQYV.

The chain is built from TRBV7-8 and TRBJ2-1, with 10 bases lining up with TRBD2. Per germline, CDR1 SGHVS and CDR2 FQNEAQ. The V gene end was trimmed by 2 bases and the J gene end by 6 bases; junction bases not matched to a gene: 13. CDR3 length: 18 residues. CDR3: CASSLRASGSRRTNEQFF. The CDR3 DNA sequence: TGTGCCAGCAGCTTAAGGGCTAGCGGGAGTAGGAGGACCAATGAGCAGTTCTTC.

The chain has TRBV2 and TRBJ1-1; TRBD1 might be the D (5 bases). The CDR3 extends over 13 amino acids. Trimming stripped 4 bases from V and 1 base from J, with 7 bases between. Germline CDR1 SNHLY, CDR2 FYNNEI. The CDR3 here is CASSGQQNTEAFF. CDR3 DNA: TGTGCCAGCAGTGGACAGCAGAACACTGAAGCTTTCTTT.

This chain links TRBV30 with TRBJ1-4; 7 bases map to TRBD1. This CDR3 is built from 15 residues. The trim removed 4 bases at V and 0 bases at J, leaving 5 bases unmatched. Germline V gives CDR1 GTSNPN, CDR2 SVGIG (reference sequence). CDR3 sequence reads: CAWNKDRTTNEKLFF. The DNA of the CDR3 is TGTGCCTGGAACAAGGACAGGACAACTAATGAAAAACTGTTTTTT.

The chain uses TRBV27 and TRBJ2-7; TRBD1 matches at 11 bases. From germline, CDR1 is MNHEY and CDR2 SMNVEV (reference sequence). V was clipped by 8 bases and J by 5 bases; unmatched bases: 5. The CDR3 runs 13 residues. In DNA form, the CDR3 reads TGTGCCAGCGGGACAGGGGGGGTCCACGAGCAGTACTTC. Encoded protein: CASGTGGVHEQYF.

This chain links TRBV18 with TRBJ1-4; 7 bases map to TRBD1. The CDR3 is 17 residues long. Germline values: CDR1 KGHSH, CDR2 LQKENI. J gave up 3 bases and V 3 bases, and 10 bases lay outside the gene matches. CDR3: CASSPLGTAGANEKLFF. The CDR3 DNA follows: TGTGCCAGCTCACCCCTGGGGACAGCGGGAGCTAATGAAAAACTGTTTTTT.

The chain uses TRBV6-6 and TRBJ1-2; D perhaps matches TRBD1 (6 bases). The CDR3 is 14 residues long. CDR1 and CDR2 (germline): MNHNY, SVGAGI (reference sequence). V lost 5 bases and J lost 8, with 18 bases in between. CDR3 DNA: TGTGCCAGCAGTCCACAGGACAGCCTGGAGGGCTACACCTTC. It is translated as CASSPQDSLEGYTF.

The gene calls are TRBV27 and TRBJ2-7, with D perhaps matching TRBD1 (6 bases). Germline assignment: CDR1 MNHEY and CDR2 SMNVEV (reference sequence). The length of the CDR3 is 13 residues. Between the trimmed V and J ends, which lost 4 bases and 7 bases, there was a span of 14 bases. CDR3 residues: CASSSNNRVEQYF. The CDR3 DNA is TGTGCCAGCAGTTCCAATAACAGGGTTGAGCAGTACTTC.

The rearrangement links TRBV19 to TRBJ2-5, with 9 bases lining up with TRBD1. CDR1 is LNHDA and CDR2 is SQIVND in the germline V gene (reference sequence). Trimming at V came to 5 bases and at J to 5 bases, leaving 6 bases not matched to a gene. The CDR3 consists of 14 residues. The CDR3 nucleotides read TGTGCCAGTAGTTCAACAGGGGGCCGGGAGACCCAGTACTTC. Protein sequence: CASSSTGGRETQYF. Supplemented by reference TRBV19 and TRBJ2-5, the full variable domain reads DGGITQSPKYLFRKEGQNVTLSCEQNLNHDAMYWYRQDPGQGLRLIYYSQIVNDFQKGDIAEGYSVSREKKESFPLTVTSAQKNPTAFYLCASSSTGGRETQYFGPGTRLLVL.

J is TRBJ1-1 and V is TRBV19, with TRBD1 identical over 9 bases. Germline assignment: CDR1 LNHDA and CDR2 SQIVND (reference sequence). Trimming took 5 bases from V and 6 from J; bases not matched to a gene: 10. The CDR3 sequence is 15 residues long. CDR3 residues: CASSVPGTGIAEAFF. CDR3 nucleotides: TGTGCCAGTAGTGTACCCGGGACAGGGATCGCTGAAGCTTTCTTT.

The rearrangement joins TRBV9 to TRBJ2-7, with TRBD1 matching over 9 bases. The V gene end was trimmed by 4 bases and the J gene end by 6 bases; junction bases not matched to a gene: 14. This CDR3 is 16 amino acids long. Germline-derived CDR1 and CDR2 are SGDLS and YYNGEE. The CDR3 reads CASSPPWDRDNGEQYF. CDR3 sequence (DNA): TGTGCCAGCAGCCCCCCCTGGGACAGGGATAATGGCGAGCAGTACTTC.

The chain uses TRBV10-3 and TRBJ2-2; 8 nucleotides align to TRBD2. The length of the CDR3 is 15 residues. Germline CDR1 is ENHRY and CDR2 is SYGVKD. Trimming at V came to 7 bases and at J to 0 bases, leaving 4 bases not matched to a gene. CDR3 protein: CAIKDSGTNTGELFF. CDR3 nucleotide sequence: TGTGCCATCAAAGATAGCGGGACGAACACCGGGGAGCTGTTTTTT.

The rearrangement joins TRBV24-1 to TRBJ2-1; 9 positions agree with TRBD2. The CDR3 is 18 amino acids. CDR1 and CDR2 (germline): KGHDR, SFDVKD. V lost 1 base and J lost 0; bases outside the gene matches: 6. This CDR3 reads CATSDFGLAGSSYNEQFF. The CDR3 DNA sequence: TGTGCCACCAGTGATTTTGGGCTAGCGGGAAGCTCCTACAATGAGCAGTTCTTC.

This chain links TRBV7-2 with TRBJ2-5; D may be TRBD2 (5 bases). V dropped 5 bases and J dropped 4 bases, with 26 bases sitting between them. This CDR3 contains 18 residues. Germline V gives CDR1 SGHTA, CDR2 FQGNSA. CDR3 DNA sequence: TGTGCCAGCAGCCCCCGGGGAAGGGCTAGGGCTTTAGGAGAGACCCAGTACTTC. Protein: CASSPRGRARALGETQYF.